The entry that follows covers one TCR beta chain sequence. Trimming removed 8 bases from V and 5 bases from J, with 10 bases in between. Germline V gene lookup returns CDR1 LGHDT and CDR2 YNNKEL (reference sequence). The CDR3 spans 11 residues. TCR beta chains were sequenced at survey level with immunoSEQ. Only in-frame clones appear in the TCRdb table, and some are missing; sequencing was by immunoSEQ multiplex PCR. In the table there are around 50,000 clones, more than 85% of which are singletons. The sample comprised PBMCs. This TCR came from a man aged 40-55 years with rheumatoid arthritis. The chain couples TRBV3-1 (or the pseudogene TRBV3-2) to TRBJ2-7, with D possibly TRBD2 on 6 matching bases. This chain's CDR3 is CASASVNEQYF. The CDR3 DNA follows: TGTGCCAGCGCTAGCGTGAACGAGCAGTACTTC.